The T cell receptor (beta chain) under discussion was sequenced for a study of T cells in Graves' hyperthyroidism and ophthalmopathy. TCR beta CDR3 regions were amplified from RNA. HTBI primers were employed in a first-round RT-PCR of the TCR CDR3. In TCRdb, the multiplex PCR reads were re-called with MiXCR into one record per CDR3 protein. Altogether 300,000 to 400,000 distinct CDR3 sequences are present, around a sixth being singletons, with the ten largest covering approximately 49%. The CDR3 loop spans 17 amino acids. V dropped 2 bases and J dropped 1; count of bases not matched to a gene: 9. Per germline, CDR1 SGHTA and CDR2 FQGNSA.

This receptor was identified in a woman in her forties or fifties with Graves' hyperthyroidism. The material sequenced was blood. The rearrangement uses TRBV7-2 and TRBJ1-1, with 8 nucleotides matching TRBD1. CDR3 nucleotides: TGTGCCAGCAGCTTACTTAACCAGGGGGCGAGGAACACTGAAGCTTTCTTT. This sequence encodes CASSLLNQGARNTEAFF. Looking up the rest from reference TRBV7-2 and TRBJ1-1 gives the full variable domain: GAGVSQSPSNKVTEKGKDVELRCDPISGHTALYWYRQSLGQGLEFLIYFQGNSAPDKSGLPSDRFSAERTGGSVSTLTIQRTQQEDSAVYLCASSLLNQGARNTEAFFGQGTRLTVV.